The 22 T cell receptor beta chains in this list originate from one sample, sequenced in a study of control samples from healthy donors and cancer patients. The assay was immunoSEQ multiplex PCR, and TCRdb's table has in-frame clones only and misses some. The sample lists fewer than 50,000 clones; around nine tenths were seen once. Sequencing used PBMCs. The source of these receptors is a man aged 30 to 45 with colorectal cancer.

The genes are TRBV7-2 and TRBJ1-5; D uncertain. Looked up from germline, CDR1 is SGHTA and CDR2 is FQGNSA. The CDR3 is made up of 15 amino acids. The V end lost 1 base, the J end lost 3 bases, and 10 bases lay between the germline ends. This CDR3 is CASSLDGGDNQPQHF. The CDR3 DNA reads TGTGCCAGCAGCTTAGATGGCGGGGACAATCAGCCCCAGCATTTT.

The chain uses TRBV6-1 and TRBJ2-7; D is unresolved. Germline V gives CDR1 MNHNS, CDR2 SASEGT. This CDR3 has 14 amino acids. V was pared by 3 bases and J by 2 bases, with 11 bases between. The CDR3, as DNA: TGTGCCAGCAGTGAGGAAGGCCCGACCTACGAGCAGTACTTC. This sequence encodes CASSEEGPTYEQYF.

This chain's CDR3 is CASSRRQGARNEQFF. In DNA, the CDR3 is TGTGCCAGCAGCCGTCGACAGGGGGCTCGGAATGAGCAGTTCTTC. The J gene is TRBJ2-1, the V gene TRBV13; 10 bases map to TRBD1. Trimming removed 5 bases from V and 7 bases from J; junction bases left unmatched: 8. The CDR3 runs 15 residues. Looked up from germline, CDR1 is PRHDT and CDR2 is FYEKMQ (reference sequence).

This chain uses TRBV12-5 with TRBJ2-1; 9 nucleotides match TRBD1. CDR1 and CDR2 from the germline V gene are LGHNT and FRNRAP. The V segment lost 6 bases and the J segment 7 bases; nucleotides outside the gene matches: 10. This CDR3 spans 15 amino acids. The CDR3 spells CASGSGTGYMNEQFF. In DNA form, the CDR3 reads TGTGCTAGTGGGTCCGGGACAGGGTATATGAATGAGCAGTTCTTC.

This clone is a singleton in its sample. This chain links TRBV5-5 with TRBJ1-1; tentative D call: TRBD1 (5 bases). Germline V gene lookup returns CDR1 SGHKS and CDR2 YYEKEE (reference sequence). Trimming removed 1 base at V and 1 base at J, with 8 bases between. This CDR3 region has 14 residues. Here the CDR3 DNA reads TGTGCCAGCAGCTTGCAGGGTTGGAACACTGAAGCTTTCTTT. It translates to CASSLQGWNTEAFF. The full variable domain, in which reference TRBV5-5 and TRBJ1-1 provide the parts outside the CDR3, is DAGVTQSPTHLIKTRGQQVTLRCSPISGHKSVSWYQQVLGQGPQFIFQYYEKEERGRGNFPDRFSARQFPNYSSELNVNALLLGDSALYLCASSLQGWNTEAFFGQGTRLTVV.

This chain connects TRBV7-8 to TRBJ2-4; no clear D gene. V shed 1 base and J shed 7 bases, with 2 bases lying between them. This CDR3 region has 11 residues. The germline gives CDR1 SGHVS, CDR2 FQNEAQ. CDR3 residues: CASSLGNIQYF. The CDR3 DNA reads TGTGCCAGCAGCTTAGGCAACATTCAGTACTTC.

The chain employs TRBV6-5 and TRBJ1-1; a possible D gene is TRBD1 (5 bases). From germline, CDR1 is MNHEY and CDR2 SVGAGI. V gave up 0 bases and J gave up 9 bases, with 14 bases separating them. This CDR3 has 14 amino acids. CDR3 coding DNA: TGTGCCAGCAGTTACTCAAGAACAGGTGGGAAAGCTTTCTTT. The encoded protein is CASSYSRTGGKAFF.

This chain joins TRBV12-3 or TRBV12-4 and TRBJ1-1; D gene uncertain. This CDR3 is built from 12 residues. V was pared by 6 bases and J by 1 base, with 6 bases between. CDR3 residues: CASRPRNTEAFF. DNA for the CDR3: TGTGCCAGCAGGCCCAGGAACACTGAAGCTTTCTTT.

The rearrangement joins TRBV4-3 to TRBJ1-1; 7 bases align to TRBD1. The CDR3 has 16 amino acids. In germline, CDR1 is LGHNA, CDR2 YSLEER. V dropped 0 bases and J dropped 2; count of bases not matched to a gene: 6. The CDR3 DNA reads as TGCGCCAGCAGCCAAGATAGGGACAGATTAAACACTGAAGCTTTCTTT. Amino acids: CASSQDRDRLNTEAFF.

Only one count was recorded for this clone. CDR3 amino acids: CASSRQDRGAANYGYTF. CDR3 DNA sequence: TGTGCCAGCAGCCGACAGGACCGAGGGGCCGCTAACTATGGCTACACCTTC. The rearrangement joins TRBV3-1 (or the pseudogene TRBV3-2) to TRBJ1-2, with D possibly TRBD1 on 6 matching bases. The CDR3 is 17 residues long. The germline V gene encodes CDR1 LGHDT and CDR2 YNNKEL (reference sequence). V lost 4 bases, J lost 0 bases, and 18 bases lay in between.

V is TRBV6-4 and J is TRBJ2-1, with 9 bases matching TRBD1. The trim removed 3 bases at V and 7 bases at J, leaving 7 bases unmatched. The germline V gene has CDR1 MRHNA and CDR2 SNTAGT. This CDR3 spans 15 amino acids. Here the CDR3 reads CASSDDTDRGNEQFF. CDR3 coding DNA: TGTGCCAGCAGTGATGACACCGACAGGGGGAATGAGCAGTTCTTC.

This clone appeared once. The rearrangement uses TRBV27 and TRBJ2-3, with D perhaps TRBD1 or TRBD2 (5 bases each). V lost 5 bases, J lost 5 bases, and 11 bases lay in between. Germline V CDR1 and CDR2: MNHEY, SMNVEV (reference sequence). The CDR3 loop spans 13 amino acids. The CDR3 DNA is TGTGCCAGCAGTACCCAGAGGGGAGATACGCAGTATTTT. Protein sequence: CASSTQRGDTQYF.

The V and J genes are TRBV2 and TRBJ1-5; D may be TRBD1 (5 bases). The CDR3 consists of 12 residues. V lost 8 bases and J lost 4, with 9 bases in between. Germline V gene sequence: CDR1 SNHLY, CDR2 FYNNEI. This chain's CDR3 is CASRDENQPQHF. The DNA of the CDR3 is TGTGCCAGCCGGGACGAGAATCAGCCCCAGCATTTT.

The V and J genes are TRBV30 and TRBJ1-3; D unclear. V lost 0 bases and J 13 bases, leaving 13 bases between the germline ends. Germline V gene lookup returns CDR1 GTSNPN and CDR2 SVGIG (reference sequence). The CDR3 contains 12 residues. CDR3 protein: CAWSVQRPEIYF. The CDR3 DNA is TGTGCCTGGAGTGTACAACGACCCGAGATATATTTT.

The chain uses TRBV7-9 and TRBJ2-1; D ambiguous. The CDR3 loop spans 16 amino acids. CDR1 and CDR2 from the germline V gene are SEHNR and FQNEAQ (reference sequence). The V gene lost 6 bases and the J gene lost 5 bases, with 20 bases spanning the gap. Here the CDR3 DNA reads TGTGCCAGCAGTCCCTCATATAACGGATACAACAATGAGCAGTTCTTC. This encodes CASSPSYNGYNNEQFF.

The chain links TRBV10-1 to TRBJ2-3; TRBD1 might be the D (6 bases). Germline CDR1 WNHNN, CDR2 SYGVQD (reference sequence). The V and J ends lost 2 bases and 5 bases respectively, with 11 bases between them. This CDR3 is built from 14 residues. Here the CDR3 reads CASSEGGAEDTQYF. CDR3 DNA sequence: TGCGCCAGCAGTGAGGGGGGCGCGGAAGATACGCAGTATTTT.

The V and J genes are TRBV5-1 and TRBJ1-6; D unclear. The CDR3 consists of 14 residues. V lost 0 bases, J lost 10 bases, and 11 bases lay in between. CDR1 and CDR2 (germline): SGHRS, YFSETQ. The CDR3: CASSLDLSESPLHF. The CDR3 region has the DNA TGCGCCAGCAGCTTGGACCTGTCGGAATCACCCCTCCACTTT.

This clone was found once. The CDR3 nucleotides read TGTGCCACCAATCCAGGGGGACAGGGGGCGACTGAAGCTTTCTTT. Amino acids: CATNPGGQGATEAFF. The J gene is TRBJ1-1, the V gene TRBV15, with 12 bases that match TRBD1. CDR3 size: 15 residues. Germline V gene sequence: CDR1 LNHNV, CDR2 YYDKDF (reference sequence). V shed 7 bases and J 5 bases; nucleotides not matched to a gene: 8. The complete variable domain, with remaining parts taken from reference TRBV15 and TRBJ1-1, reads DAMVIQNPRYQVTQFGKPVTLSCSQTLNHNVMYWYQQKSSQAPKLLFHYYDKDFNNEADTPDNFQSRRPNTSFCFLDIRSPGLGDTAMYLCATNPGGQGATEAFFGQGTRLTVV.

The gene calls are TRBV13 and TRBJ2-2; no firm D call. CDR1 is PRHDT, CDR2 FYEKMQ, per germline (reference sequence). The V and J ends lost 2 bases and 1 base respectively, with 14 bases between them. This CDR3 is built from 17 residues. DNA of the CDR3: TGTGCCAGCAGCTTAAAGTCCGAGGTTGTGAACACCGGGGAGCTGTTTTTT. Protein product: CASSLKSEVVNTGELFF. Filled out from reference TRBV13 and TRBJ2-2, the complete variable domain reads AAGVIQSPRHLIKEKRETATLKCYPIPRHDTVYWYQQGPGQDPQFLISFYEKMQSDKGSIPDRFSAQQFSDYHSELNMSSLELGDSALYFCASSLKSEVVNTGELFFGEGSRLTVL.

This chain connects TRBV6-5 to TRBJ2-3, with 7 bases lining up with TRBD2. The J segment lost 2 bases and the V segment lost 2 bases, leaving 4 bases of the junction unmatched. CDR3 size: 15 residues. The germline gives CDR1 MNHEY, CDR2 SVGAGI. The CDR3 here is CASSYGRGYTDTQYF. DNA of the CDR3: TGTGCCAGCAGTTACGGGCGGGGGTACACAGATACGCAGTATTTT.

This clone was counted once. The rearrangement uses TRBV30 and TRBJ1-2, with D possibly being TRBD1 (5 bases). The CDR3 is 13 residues long. The germline V gene encodes CDR1 GTSNPN and CDR2 SVGIG (reference sequence). Trimming removed 7 bases at V and 8 bases at J, with 20 bases between. CDR3 sequence (DNA): TGTGCCTCCTCGGGCGGGGCCCCTCTCGGCTACACCTTC. Translation: CASSGGAPLGYTF.

The genes are TRBV7-2 and TRBJ2-3; 14 positions match TRBD2. Trimming cost V 2 bases and J 0 bases; bases outside gene matches: 1. The CDR3 extends over 17 amino acids. From germline, CDR1 is SGHTA and CDR2 FQGNSA. The CDR3 DNA is TGTGCCAGCAGCTTACGACTAGCGGGGGGGAGCACAGATACGCAGTATTTT. Its translation: CASSLRLAGGSTDTQYF.